These 11 T cell receptor beta chains came from one sample sequenced in a study of blood T cell repertoires in COVID-19. Method: immunoSEQ multiplex PCR; TCRdb's copy keeps in-frame clones and lacks some. Of more than 200,000 clones listed, under 90% are singletons. Material for sequencing was peripheral blood. Every receptor here comes from a man aged 80 or over with acute or convalescent COVID-19.

The V call is TRBV5-1, the J call TRBJ1-1; D is undetermined. There are 15 residues in the CDR3. Germline lookup yields CDR1 SGHRS and CDR2 YFSETQ. V was shortened by 4 bases and J by 10 bases, with 23 bases between the two germline ends. The CDR3 nucleotides are TGCGCCAGCAGCCGTACGGGAGAAGGCCGCGATGGAGCTTTCTTT. It yields the protein CASSRTGEGRDGAFF.

V is TRBV16 and J is TRBJ2-1; 11 bases map to TRBD2. V gave up 10 bases and J gave up 0 bases; unmatched junction bases: 11. CDR3 length: 17 amino acids. Germline V lookup: CDR1 KGHSY, CDR2 FQNENV. The CDR3 DNA sequence: TGTGCCACCATGGGAAGTAGCGGGAGGGGCTCCTACAATGAGCAGTTCTTC. Amino acids: CATMGSSGRGSYNEQFF. Full variable domain (outside the CDR3, taken from reference TRBV16 and TRBJ2-1): GEEVAQTPKHLVRGEGQKAKLYCAPIKGHSYVFWYQQVLKNEFKFLISFQNENVFDETGMPKERFSAKCLPNSPCSLEIQATKLEDSAVYFCATMGSSGRGSYNEQFFGPGTRLTVL.

The chain carries TRBV11-2 and TRBJ2-7; D is possibly TRBD1 (6 bases). Germline CDR1 reads SGHAT; CDR2 reads FQNNGV. CDR3 size: 15 residues. The V gene lost 2 bases and the J gene lost 1 base, with 12 bases spanning the gap. Written as DNA, the CDR3 is TGTGCCAGCAGCTTATTGGACAGCTTATCCTACGAGCAGTACTTC. Amino acids: CASSLLDSLSYEQYF.

The rearrangement uses TRBV7-2 and TRBJ2-3, with unresolved D. Germline lookup yields CDR1 SGHTA and CDR2 FQGNSA. The CDR3 consists of 14 residues. V lost 5 bases to trimming and J lost 2 bases, with 11 bases between them. CDR3 in DNA: TGTGCCAGCAGCCCAGGTCTACTCACAGATACGCAGTATTTT. This translates into CASSPGLLTDTQYF.

The chain uses TRBV3-1 (or the pseudogene TRBV3-2) and TRBJ1-2; D possibly corresponds to TRBD1 (6 bases). The CDR3 extends over 15 amino acids. V gave up 4 bases and J gave up 4 bases, with 16 bases separating them. Germline CDR1 is LGHDT and CDR2 is YNNKEL (reference sequence). CDR3 sequence: CASSPGGGGTYGYTF. CDR3 in DNA: TGTGCCAGCAGCCCTGGAGGGGGAGGGACCTATGGCTACACCTTC.

V is TRBV2 and J is TRBJ1-4, with 7 nucleotides matching TRBD1. The CDR3 spans 13 residues. V shed 6 bases, J shed 6 bases, and the junction held 4 bases outside the gene matches. The germline V gene has CDR1 SNHLY and CDR2 FYNNEI. CDR3 nucleotide sequence: TGTGCCAGCAGGGCAGACAGGGATGAAAAACTGTTTTTT. This sequence encodes CASRADRDEKLFF.

The chain combines TRBV19 with TRBJ1-5; maybe TRBD1 (6 bases). Germline CDR1 reads LNHDA; CDR2 reads SQIVND (reference sequence). There are 15 residues in the CDR3. The V end was cut by 6 bases, the J end by 0 bases, with 12 bases between. The CDR3 here is CASRPGQNSNQPQHF. DNA of the CDR3: TGTGCCAGTAGACCGGGACAAAATAGCAATCAGCCCCAGCATTTT.

As for this clone: Other DNA sequences from this sample encode an identical CDR3 as well. CDR3 coding DNA: TGTGCCAGCAGCCTGGGACAGCTACAAGAGACCCAGTACTTC. This encodes CASSLGQLQETQYF. This chain links TRBV2 with TRBJ2-5; 7 bases agree with TRBD1. Germline CDR1 and CDR2: SNHLY and FYNNEI. With V trimmed by 6 bases and J by 2 bases, 6 bases remained unmatched. The CDR3 is 14 residues long. Together with reference TRBV2 and TRBJ2-5, the CDR3 gives the full variable domain: EPEVTQTPSHQVTQMGQEVILRCVPISNHLYFYWYRQILGQKVEFLVSFYNNEISEKSEIFDDQFSVERPDGSNFTLKIRSTKLEDSAMYFCASSLGQLQETQYFGPGTRLLVL.

The V and J genes are TRBV5-1 and TRBJ2-1, with 11 positions matching TRBD2. After removal of 3 bases from V and 2 bases from J, the junction contained 10 bases not matched to a gene. Germline V lookup: CDR1 SGHRS, CDR2 YFSETQ. This CDR3 comprises 18 residues. Here the CDR3 DNA reads TGCGCCAGCAGCTCCCCCACTAGCGGGAGTAATCCCTACAATGAGCAGTTCTTC. This codes for CASSSPTSGSNPYNEQFF.

The J gene is TRBJ2-7, the V gene TRBV6-5; D is undetermined. The V gene's germline CDR1 is MNHEY and CDR2 SVGAGI. V lost 7 bases to trimming and J lost 7 bases, with 11 bases between them. The CDR3 contains 11 residues. CDR3 nucleotides: TGTGCCAGCATCCACAACCGAGAGCAGTACTTC. Amino acids: CASIHNREQYF.

This chain uses TRBV7-9 with TRBJ1-3, with D tentatively TRBD1 (5 bases). Deletions cut 2 bases from V and 0 bases from J, with 11 bases between. This CDR3 has 16 residues. Germline CDR1 and CDR2: SEHNR and FQNEAQ (reference sequence). This CDR3 reads CASSLQQAYSGNTIYF. In nucleotides, the CDR3 is TGTGCCAGCAGCTTACAACAGGCTTACTCTGGAAACACCATATATTTT.